This passage covers 16 T cell receptor beta chains from one sample sequenced in a study of cytomegalovirus exposure and HLA in healthy donors. Libraries were prepared by immunoSEQ multiplex PCR; TCRdb keeps only in-frame clonotypes and omits some of them. The data hold approximately 200,000 clones, with around 90% observed a single time. The sample was PBMCs. The source of these receptors is a woman under 30 in good health and CMV-seronegative.

The V call is TRBV14, the J call TRBJ1-1; D might be TRBD1 (6 bases). CDR3 length: 15 amino acids. Germline V gene sequence: CDR1 SGHDN, CDR2 FVKESK. V lost 3 bases, J lost 5 bases, and 16 bases lay in between. The CDR3 sequence: CASSQLIGGATEAFF. The CDR3 DNA reads as TGTGCCAGCAGCCAGTTGATAGGGGGGGCAACTGAAGCTTTCTTT.

The chain combines TRBV4-3 with TRBJ2-1; the match to TRBD2 covers 12 bases. Per the germline V gene, CDR1 is LGHNA and CDR2 is YSLEER. The CDR3 totals 17 residues. J was trimmed by 9 bases and V by 1 base; bases with no gene match: 10. The CDR3 DNA reads TGCGCCAGCAGCCAAGCCTCTAGCGGGAGGGCCGAGGGTGAGCAGTTCTTC. Amino acids: CASSQASSGRAEGEQFF.

This rearrangement joins TRBV11-2 to TRBJ1-1; unclear D gene. CDR3 length: 14 residues. Trimming pared 1 base from V and 1 base from J, leaving 7 bases between. CDR1 and CDR2 (germline): SGHAT, FQNNGV. CDR3 DNA sequence: TGTGCCAGCAGCTTAGTGCCCGGGAACACTGAAGCTTTCTTT. Its translation: CASSLVPGNTEAFF.

This clone was recorded a few times. The chain recombines TRBV2 with TRBJ1-2; 7 bases map to TRBD1. The CDR3 is 14 amino acids. Looked up from germline, CDR1 is SNHLY and CDR2 is FYNNEI. The V and J ends lost 6 bases and 2 bases, in that order; junction bases with no gene match: 6. The CDR3 DNA sequence: TGTGCCAGCAGACACAGGGGATTAAACTATGGCTACACCTTC. Its protein product is CASRHRGLNYGYTF.

The chain has TRBV5-6 and TRBJ2-7, with 8 positions matching TRBD1. The CDR3 is 17 residues long. V shed 4 bases, J shed 1 base, and the junction held 13 bases outside the gene matches. The V gene's germline CDR1 is SGHDT and CDR2 YYEEEE. DNA for the CDR3: TGTGCCAGCAGCCAAAAAAGCGTGGACAGGGCATCCTACGAGCAGTACTTC. Residues: CASSQKSVDRASYEQYF.

This chain links TRBV11-2 with TRBJ2-1; 9 nucleotides agree with TRBD2. Germline CDR1 and CDR2: SGHAT and FQNNGV. The CDR3 covers 18 residues. After removal of 1 base from V and 5 bases from J, the junction contained 12 bases not matched to a gene. CDR3 coding DNA: TGTGCCAGCAGCTTAGCCCTACTGGGGCGGGAGGGGGACAATGAGCAGTTCTTC. It encodes CASSLALLGREGDNEQFF.

The rearrangement links TRBV9 to TRBJ2-3; 13 bases agree with TRBD2. The V and J ends lost 2 bases and 5 bases, in that order; junction bases with no gene match: 2. The CDR3 length is 15 residues. CDR1 is SGDLS and CDR2 is YYNGEE in the germline V gene. For the CDR3, the DNA is TGTGCCAGCAGCGTTACTAGCGGGAGGGGAGATACGCAGTATTTT. Protein sequence: CASSVTSGRGDTQYF. Using reference TRBV9 and TRBJ2-3 for the parts outside the CDR3, the full variable domain is DSGVTQTPKHLITATGQRVTLRCSPRSGDLSVYWYQQSLDQGLQFLIQYYNGEERAKGNILERFSAQQFPDLHSELNLSSLELGDSALYFCASSVTSGRGDTQYFGPGTRLTVL.

The chain joins TRBV21-1 to TRBJ2-2; the table names TRBD1, a call not compared with the DNA. TRBV21-1 is reported as a pseudogene. CDR3 length equals 20 residues. This CDR3 reads CASSRQFTTDPGRKAGELFF. DNA for the CDR3: TGTGCCAGCAGCAGACAGTTCACCACCGACCCCGGAAGGAAGGCCGGGGAGCTGTTTTTT.

V gene TRBV19 combines with J gene TRBJ2-1, with 7 positions matching TRBD2. The CDR3 length is 13 residues. Germline trimming cut 9 bases from V and 4 bases from J; bases unmatched to any gene: 6. Germline V gene sequence: CDR1 LNHDA, CDR2 SQIVND (reference sequence). The DNA for the CDR3 is TGTGCCAGCAGGGACTACCTATACAATGAGCAGTTCTTC. This translates into CASRDYLYNEQFF.

This clone has only one observation. The V call is TRBV2, the J call TRBJ2-2; possibly TRBD1 for D (6 bases). The CDR3 sequence is 15 residues long. From germline, CDR1 is SNHLY and CDR2 FYNNEI. V lost 5 bases and J 2 bases, leaving 12 bases between the germline ends. This CDR3 reads CASSRPGVNTGELFF. The CDR3 DNA reads as TGTGCCAGCAGTCGGCCAGGGGTAAACACCGGGGAGCTGTTTTTT. The full variable domain, rest sourced from reference TRBV2 and TRBJ2-2, is EPEVTQTPSHQVTQMGQEVILRCVPISNHLYFYWYRQILGQKVEFLVSFYNNEISEKSEIFDDQFSVERPDGSNFTLKIRSTKLEDSAMYFCASSRPGVNTGELFFGEGSRLTVL.

V and J are TRBV28 and TRBJ2-7; tentatively, D is TRBD2 (6 bases). Germline-derived CDR1 and CDR2 are MDHEN and SYDVKM. Trimming took 6 bases from V and 5 from J, leaving 20 bases between them. The CDR3 loop spans 15 amino acids. DNA for the CDR3: TGTGCCAGCAGATTAAACTTAGCGGTTACGCACGAGCAGTACTTC. Its protein product is CASRLNLAVTHEQYF.

The J gene is TRBJ2-7, the V gene TRBV2; TRBD2 aligns across 10 bases. Losses at the gene ends were 8 bases for V and 3 bases for J; bases not matched to a gene: 7. This CDR3 has 14 residues. Germline V gives CDR1 SNHLY, CDR2 FYNNEI. The CDR3 loop is CASCFRTSGYEQYF. The CDR3 DNA reads as TGTGCCAGCTGTTTCCGGACTAGCGGCTACGAGCAGTACTTC. Supplemented by reference TRBV2 and TRBJ2-7, the full variable domain reads EPEVTQTPSHQVTQMGQEVILRCVPISNHLYFYWYRQILGQKVEFLVSFYNNEISEKSEIFDDQFSVERPDGSNFTLKIRSTKLEDSAMYFCASCFRTSGYEQYFGPGTRLTVT.

The chain uses TRBV5-6 and TRBJ2-5; 8 bases are a match to TRBD1. This CDR3 region has 13 residues. Unmatched junction bases numbered 4, after V lost 3 bases and J lost 6 bases. CDR1 and CDR2 from the germline V gene are SGHDT and YYEEEE. The CDR3 DNA sequence: TGTGCCAGCAGCTGGGACAGGTGGAAGACCCAGTACTTC. Translation gives CASSWDRWKTQYF. Drawing the rest from reference TRBV5-6 and TRBJ2-5, the complete variable domain is DAGVTQSPTHLIKTRGQQVTLRCSPKSGHDTVSWYQQALGQGPQFIFQYYEEEERQRGNFPDRFSGHQFPNYSSELNVNALLLGDSALYLCASSWDRWKTQYFGPGTRLLVL.

The chain recombines TRBV9 with TRBJ2-7; TRBD2 agrees at 7 bases. V gave up 3 bases and J gave up 4 bases; unmatched junction bases: 13. CDR1 SGDLS and CDR2 YYNGEE come from the germline V gene. The CDR3 runs 16 residues. The CDR3 region has the DNA TGTGCCAGCAGCGACCTCGAGGTAGCGGGCCTATACGAGCAGTACTTC. Protein sequence: CASSDLEVAGLYEQYF.

The chain has TRBV27 and TRBJ2-1; maybe TRBD2 (5 bases). Trimming pared 2 bases from V and 0 bases from J, leaving 8 bases between. This CDR3 comprises 15 residues. CDR1 MNHEY and CDR2 SMNVEV come from the germline V gene (reference sequence). The DNA of the CDR3 is TGTGCCAGCAGTTTAGCAGCGGTCTCCTACAATGAGCAGTTCTTC. Translated, it gives CASSLAAVSYNEQFF.

The CDR3 sequence: CASSSGGRNEKLFF. CDR3 in DNA: TGTGCCAGCAGTTCAGGGGGCCGAAATGAAAAACTGTTTTTT. The V gene is TRBV27, the J gene TRBJ1-4; 8 bases agree with TRBD1. Germline V gives CDR1 MNHEY, CDR2 SMNVEV (reference sequence). This CDR3 comprises 14 residues. V lost 4 bases and J lost 5; bases outside the gene matches: 3. Using reference TRBV27 and TRBJ1-4 for the parts outside the CDR3, the full variable domain is EAQVTQNPRYLITVTGKKLTVTCSQNMNHEYMSWYRQDPGLGLRQIYYSMNVEVTDKGDVPEGYKVSRKEKRNFPLILESPSPNQTSLYFCASSSGGRNEKLFFGSGTQLSVL.